The 8 T cell receptor beta chains in this list originate from one sample, sequenced in a study of identical twins. TCRdb fed the 5' RACE reads into MiXCR, producing one record per CDR3 protein. The sample holds 450,000 to 650,000 distinct CDR3 sequences; approximately 14% are singletons and the top ten take roughly 0.44%. These data are also associated with another study on yellow fever vaccine responses in identical twins.

Sequencing used CD4+ T cells sorted from blood. All receptors come from a woman aged 18-35 years in good health.

The table lists this clonotype with a few counts. This chain links TRBV25-1 with TRBJ2-3; unclear D gene. V was shortened by 3 bases and J by 11 bases, with 18 bases between the two germline ends. The CDR3 runs to 14 residues. Germline lookup yields CDR1 MGHDK and CDR2 SYGVNS. The CDR3 nucleotides read TGTGCCAGCAGTGACCCGAGCAGCCTGGCCGGGCAGTATTTT. This encodes CASSDPSSLAGQYF. Together with reference TRBV25-1 and TRBJ2-3, the CDR3 gives the full variable domain: EADIYQTPRYLVIGTGKKITLECSQTMGHDKMYWYQQDPGMELHLIHYSYGVNSTEKGDLSSESTVSRIRTEHFPLTLESARPSHTSQYLCASSDPSSLAGQYFGPGTRLTVL.

The chain carries TRBV27 and TRBJ2-7, with D perhaps matching TRBD1 (6 bases). V lost 0 bases, J lost 2 bases, and 11 bases lay in between. Germline lookup yields CDR1 MNHEY and CDR2 SMNVEV (reference sequence). This CDR3 is built from 15 residues. The CDR3 DNA sequence: TGTGCCAGCAGTTTATCTGGGACACTTACCTACGAGCAGTACTTC. This sequence encodes CASSLSGTLTYEQYF.

This clonotype appeared a few times. The gene calls are TRBV5-5 and TRBJ1-2, with D unresolved. V lost 0 bases, J lost 3 bases, and 12 bases lay in between. In germline, CDR1 is SGHKS, CDR2 YYEKEE (reference sequence). The CDR3 is made up of 15 amino acids. CDR3: CASSLVEGPDYGYTF. CDR3 nucleotides: TGTGCCAGCAGCTTGGTGGAAGGGCCAGACTATGGCTACACCTTC. The variable domain in full, with the rest retrieved from reference TRBV5-5 and TRBJ1-2, is DAGVTQSPTHLIKTRGQQVTLRCSPISGHKSVSWYQQVLGQGPQFIFQYYEKEERGRGNFPDRFSARQFPNYSSELNVNALLLGDSALYLCASSLVEGPDYGYTFGSGTRLTVV.

This chain joins TRBV6-2 or TRBV6-3 and TRBJ2-4; 11 bases fit TRBD1. After removal of 6 bases from V and 6 bases from J, the junction contained 4 bases not matched to a gene. This CDR3 contains 14 residues. Germline CDR1 and CDR2: MNHEY and SVGEGT. CDR3: CASRGTGGGNIQYF. In nucleotides, the CDR3 is TGTGCCAGCAGAGGGACAGGGGGTGGAAACATTCAGTACTTC.

This clonotype was seen a handful of times. The V call is TRBV5-4, the J call TRBJ2-4, with 14 bases matching TRBD2. This CDR3 has 18 amino acids. From germline, CDR1 is SGHNT and CDR2 YYREEE (reference sequence). The J segment lost 0 bases and the V segment lost 4 bases, leaving 6 bases of the junction unmatched. DNA of the CDR3: TGTGCCAGCAGCACGGGACTAGCGGGAGATCTAGCCAAAAACATTCAGTACTTC. Translation: CASSTGLAGDLAKNIQYF.

This clonotype was detected a few times. The chain employs TRBV24-1 and TRBJ1-1; maybe TRBD1 (5 bases). From germline, CDR1 is KGHDR and CDR2 SFDVKD. Trimming took off 3 bases at V and 1 base at J, with 11 bases between the two ends. The length of the CDR3 is 15 residues. CDR3 in DNA: TGTGCCACCAGTGATCCGGGTCAGGGGAACACTGAAGCTTTCTTT. This gives the protein CATSDPGQGNTEAFF.

V is TRBV5-1 and J is TRBJ1-2, with TRBD1 identical over 7 bases. The CDR3 totals 15 residues. The junction had 8 bases not matched to a gene; V was cut back by 0 bases and J by 6 bases. Germline V CDR1 and CDR2: SGHRS, YFSETQ. As DNA, the CDR3 is TGCGCCAGCAGCTTGGGACCCGACAGGGTCGATGGCTACACCTTC. Protein product: CASSLGPDRVDGYTF. The variable domain in full, with the rest retrieved from reference TRBV5-1 and TRBJ1-2, is KAGVTQTPRYLIKTRGQQVTLSCSPISGHRSVSWYQQTPGQGLQFLFEYFSETQRNKGNFPGRFSGRQFSNSRSEMNVSTLELGDSALYLCASSLGPDRVDGYTFGSGTRLTVV.

This clonotype was observed many times. The chain joins TRBV12-3 or TRBV12-4 to TRBJ1-1; D unclear. Trimming took off 3 bases at V and 2 bases at J, with 7 bases between the two ends. CDR3 length: 13 amino acids. CDR3 DNA: TGTGCCAGCAGTTTCTGGGTCAACACTGAAGCTTTCTTT. Amino acids: CASSFWVNTEAFF.